This T cell receptor beta chain appears in the sequencing data of a study of T cell repertoires in cytomegalovirus infection. The wider study: Evidence of both CMV infection and a matching HLA type came from public TCR beta signatures.

Germline lookup yields CDR1 SGHTA and CDR2 FQGTGA. The CDR3 is 16 amino acids. V dropped 6 bases and J dropped 4 bases, with 21 bases sitting between them. This clonotype was recorded at least ten times. What it binds is unknown. MiXCR was run by TCRdb on the reads, yielding one entry per CDR3 protein. The sample carries about 260,000 distinct CDR3 sequences, roughly an eighth recorded once. Study observations and caveats: CMV carriers with the relevant HLA were identified by cumulative public TCR beta family frequency. The response measured ex vivo was dominated by TCR beta clonotypes (HLA-C-restricted and CMV-specific).

This receptor was obtained from a human donor in good health (CMV status not recorded). Some clones in this sample may be carry-over from other donors' samples. The sequenced material came from PBMCs. The chain joins TRBV7-3 to TRBJ2-5; D is possibly TRBD1 (5 bases). The CDR3 spells CASRTRSPTDSETQYF. CDR3 in DNA: TGTGCCAGCAGGACCCGCTCCCCGACAGATTCAGAGACCCAGTACTTC.